This TCR beta chain was documented in a study of identical twins. TCRdb called the 5' RACE reads again in MiXCR, with one record for every CDR3 protein. Of hundreds of thousands of distinct CDR3 sequences listed, 21% were seen once; the top ten hold about 4.5%. To note about this clonotype: What it recognizes is unknown.

Regarding the study as a whole: In zero-insertion analyses, partial confounding could arise from invariant MAIT and iNKT cells. Weaker excess sharing between twins was seen in beta out-of-frame sequences. The study found that models underestimated out-of-frame TCR alpha sharing in monozygotic twins.

Looked up from germline, CDR1 is SGDLS and CDR2 is YYNGEE. This CDR3 has 15 residues. The V end lost 4 bases, the J end lost 9 bases, and 20 bases lay between the germline ends. These data also formed part of another study, on T cells expressing NK-cell markers. From that report: CD8+ T cells in six or seven donors included dominant NKG2C+ clonotypes at 1.0-7.0%.

This receptor was taken from a woman aged 18-30 years in good health. Sequencing was done on a sample of PBMCs. This sequence joins TRBV9 and TRBJ1-5; D unresolved. The CDR3 DNA follows: TGTGCCAGCAGCTCTGACGCGTCTTCCGTTCGGCCCCAGCATTTT. Residues: CASSSDASSVRPQHF.